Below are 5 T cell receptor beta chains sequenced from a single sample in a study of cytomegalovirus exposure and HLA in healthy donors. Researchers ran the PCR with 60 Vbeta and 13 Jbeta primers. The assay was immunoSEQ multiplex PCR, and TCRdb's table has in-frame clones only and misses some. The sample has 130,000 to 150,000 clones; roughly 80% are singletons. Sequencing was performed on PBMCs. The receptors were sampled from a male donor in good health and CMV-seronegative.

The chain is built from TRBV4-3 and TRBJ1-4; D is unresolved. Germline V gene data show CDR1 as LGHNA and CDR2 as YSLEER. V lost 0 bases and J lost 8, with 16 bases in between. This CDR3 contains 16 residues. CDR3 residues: CASSQDHLPRGEKLFF. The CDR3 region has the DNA TGCGCCAGCAGCCAAGATCATCTGCCCCGAGGGGAAAAACTGTTTTTT.

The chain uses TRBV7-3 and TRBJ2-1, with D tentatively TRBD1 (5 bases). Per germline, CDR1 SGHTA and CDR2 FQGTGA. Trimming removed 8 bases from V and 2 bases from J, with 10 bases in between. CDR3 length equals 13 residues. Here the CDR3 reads CASARGTYNEQFF. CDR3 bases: TGTGCCAGCGCAAGGGGCACCTACAATGAGCAGTTCTTC. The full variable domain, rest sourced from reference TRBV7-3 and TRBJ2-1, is GAGVSQTPSNKVTEKGKYVELRCDPISGHTALYWYRQSLGQGPEFLIYFQGTGAADDSGLPNDRFFAVRPEGSVSTLKIQRTERGDSAVYLCASARGTYNEQFFGPGTRLTVL.

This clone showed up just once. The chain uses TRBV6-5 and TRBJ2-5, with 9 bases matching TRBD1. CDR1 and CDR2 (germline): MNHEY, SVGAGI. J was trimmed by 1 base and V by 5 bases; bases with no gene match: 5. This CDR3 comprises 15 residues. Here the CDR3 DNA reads TGTGCCAGCAGTCTCCGGGACAGGGCCCAAGAGACCCAGTACTTC. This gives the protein CASSLRDRAQETQYF.

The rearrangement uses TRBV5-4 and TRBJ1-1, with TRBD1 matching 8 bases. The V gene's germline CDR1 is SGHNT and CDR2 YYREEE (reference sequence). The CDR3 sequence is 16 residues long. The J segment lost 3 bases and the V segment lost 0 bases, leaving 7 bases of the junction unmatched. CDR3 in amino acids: CASSLAGQGLYTEAFF. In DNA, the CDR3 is TGTGCCAGCAGCTTGGCCGGACAGGGATTGTACACTGAAGCTTTCTTT.

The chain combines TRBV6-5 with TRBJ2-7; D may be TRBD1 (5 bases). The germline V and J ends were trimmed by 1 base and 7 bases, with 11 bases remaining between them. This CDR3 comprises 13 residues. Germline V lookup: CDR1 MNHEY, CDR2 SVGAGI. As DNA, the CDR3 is TGTGCCAGCAGTTACTACGTAGGACAAGAGCAGTACTTC. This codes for CASSYYVGQEQYF.